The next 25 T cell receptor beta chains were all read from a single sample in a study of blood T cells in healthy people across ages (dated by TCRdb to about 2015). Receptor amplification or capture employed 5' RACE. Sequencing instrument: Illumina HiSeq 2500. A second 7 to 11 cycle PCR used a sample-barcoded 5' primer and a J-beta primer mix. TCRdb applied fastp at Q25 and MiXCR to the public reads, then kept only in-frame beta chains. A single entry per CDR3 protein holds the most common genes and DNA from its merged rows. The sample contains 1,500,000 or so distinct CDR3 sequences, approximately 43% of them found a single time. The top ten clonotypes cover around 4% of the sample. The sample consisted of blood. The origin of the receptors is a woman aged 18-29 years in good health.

The DNA of the CDR3 is TGTGCCAGCAGCTTATTTAGCACCGGGGAGCTGTTTTTT. Translating it yields CASSLFSTGELFF. J is TRBJ2-2 and V is TRBV7-2, with no clear D. V lost 2 bases to trimming and J lost 4 bases, with 5 bases between them. Germline loops: CDR1 SGHTA, CDR2 FQGNSA. The length of the CDR3 is 13 residues.

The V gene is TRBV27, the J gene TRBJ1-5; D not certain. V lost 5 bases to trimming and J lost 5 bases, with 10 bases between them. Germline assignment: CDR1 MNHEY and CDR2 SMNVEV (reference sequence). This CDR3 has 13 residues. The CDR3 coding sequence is TGTGCCAGCAGTCCCGAATTCCATCAGCCCCAGCATTTT. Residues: CASSPEFHQPQHF.

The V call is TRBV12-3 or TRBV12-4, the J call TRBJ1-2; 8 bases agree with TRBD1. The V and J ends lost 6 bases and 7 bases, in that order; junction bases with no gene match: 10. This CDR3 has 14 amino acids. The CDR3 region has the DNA TGTGCCAGCAGCCCAAACGGACAGGGATCTGGCTACACCTTC. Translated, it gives CASSPNGQGSGYTF.

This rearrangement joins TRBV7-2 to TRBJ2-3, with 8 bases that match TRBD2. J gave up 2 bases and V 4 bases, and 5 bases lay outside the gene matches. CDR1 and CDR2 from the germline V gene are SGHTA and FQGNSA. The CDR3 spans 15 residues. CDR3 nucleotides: TGTGCCAGCAGCTATAGCGGGGCGGACACAGATACGCAGTATTTT. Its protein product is CASSYSGADTDTQYF.

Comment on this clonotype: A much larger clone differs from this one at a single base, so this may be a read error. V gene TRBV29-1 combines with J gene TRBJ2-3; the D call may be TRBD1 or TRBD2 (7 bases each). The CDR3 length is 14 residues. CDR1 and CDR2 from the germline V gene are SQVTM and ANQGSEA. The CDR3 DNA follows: TGCAGCGTGCAGACAGGGAGGGTTTCAGATACGCGGTATTTT. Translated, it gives CSVQTGRVSDTRYF.

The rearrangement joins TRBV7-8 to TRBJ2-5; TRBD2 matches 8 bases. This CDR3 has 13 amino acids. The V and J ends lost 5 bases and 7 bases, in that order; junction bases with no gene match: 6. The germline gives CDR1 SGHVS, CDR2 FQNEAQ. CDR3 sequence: CASSVSGIGTQYF. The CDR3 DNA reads TGTGCCAGCAGCGTTAGCGGGATCGGGACCCAGTACTTC.

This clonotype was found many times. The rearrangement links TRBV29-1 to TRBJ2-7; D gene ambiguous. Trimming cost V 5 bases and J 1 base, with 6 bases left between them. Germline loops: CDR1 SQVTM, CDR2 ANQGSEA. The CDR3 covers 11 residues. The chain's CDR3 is CSVKGSYEQYF. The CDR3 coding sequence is TGCAGCGTTAAAGGTTCCTACGAGCAGTACTTC.

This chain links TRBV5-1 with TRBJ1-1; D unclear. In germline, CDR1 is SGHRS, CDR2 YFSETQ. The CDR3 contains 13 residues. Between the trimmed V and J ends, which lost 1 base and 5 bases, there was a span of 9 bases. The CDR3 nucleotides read TGCGCCAGCAGCTTGACCGGGAAGACTGAAGCTTTCTTT. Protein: CASSLTGKTEAFF. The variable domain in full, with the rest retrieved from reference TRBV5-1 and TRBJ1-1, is KAGVTQTPRYLIKTRGQQVTLSCSPISGHRSVSWYQQTPGQGLQFLFEYFSETQRNKGNFPGRFSGRQFSNSRSEMNVSTLELGDSALYLCASSLTGKTEAFFGQGTRLTVV.

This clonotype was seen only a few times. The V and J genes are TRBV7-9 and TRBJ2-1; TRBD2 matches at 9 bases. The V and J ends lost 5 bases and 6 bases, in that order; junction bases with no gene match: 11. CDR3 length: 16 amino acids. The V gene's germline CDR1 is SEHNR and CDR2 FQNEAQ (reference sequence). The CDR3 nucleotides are TGTGCCAGCAGCCAACTGTTAGCGGGAGAGGTCAATGAGCAGTTCTTC. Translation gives CASSQLLAGEVNEQFF.

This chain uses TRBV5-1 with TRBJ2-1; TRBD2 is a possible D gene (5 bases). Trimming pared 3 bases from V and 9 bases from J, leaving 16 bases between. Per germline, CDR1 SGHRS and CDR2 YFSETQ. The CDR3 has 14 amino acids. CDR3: CASSSSRAVSEQFF. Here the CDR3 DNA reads TGCGCCAGCAGCTCCTCGAGGGCGGTGAGTGAGCAGTTCTTC. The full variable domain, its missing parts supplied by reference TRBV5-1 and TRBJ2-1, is KAGVTQTPRYLIKTRGQQVTLSCSPISGHRSVSWYQQTPGQGLQFLFEYFSETQRNKGNFPGRFSGRQFSNSRSEMNVSTLELGDSALYLCASSSSRAVSEQFFGPGTRLTVL.

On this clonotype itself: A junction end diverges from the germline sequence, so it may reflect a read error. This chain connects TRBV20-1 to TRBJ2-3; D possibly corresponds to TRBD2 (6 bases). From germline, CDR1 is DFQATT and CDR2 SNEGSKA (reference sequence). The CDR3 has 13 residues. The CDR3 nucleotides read TGCAGTGTTAGAGCGGGTGGTCTAAATACGCAGTATTTT. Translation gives CSVRAGGLNTQYF.

CDR3 DNA: TGCGCCAGCAGCCAAGCGAACCCTGGGGACTACGAGCAGTACTTC. Its translation: CASSQANPGDYEQYF. This chain connects TRBV4-3 to TRBJ2-7; no reliable D call. The CDR3 is 15 amino acids. From germline, CDR1 is LGHNA and CDR2 YSLEER. Trimming left V 1 base short and J 3 bases short, with 13 bases between.

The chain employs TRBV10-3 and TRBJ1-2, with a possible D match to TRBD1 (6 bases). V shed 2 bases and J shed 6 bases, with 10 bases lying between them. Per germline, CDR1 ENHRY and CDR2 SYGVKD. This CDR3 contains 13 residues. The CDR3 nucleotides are TGTGCCATCAGTGAGGGGCAGGGGAATGGCTACACCTTC. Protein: CAISEGQGNGYTF.

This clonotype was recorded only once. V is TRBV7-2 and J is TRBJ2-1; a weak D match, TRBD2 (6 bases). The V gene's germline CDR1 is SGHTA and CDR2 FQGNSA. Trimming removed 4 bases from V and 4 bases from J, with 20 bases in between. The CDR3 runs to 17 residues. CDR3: CASSSTGFSRGYNEQFF. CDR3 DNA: TGTGCCAGCAGCTCAACTGGGTTTTCGCGGGGTTACAATGAGCAGTTCTTC.

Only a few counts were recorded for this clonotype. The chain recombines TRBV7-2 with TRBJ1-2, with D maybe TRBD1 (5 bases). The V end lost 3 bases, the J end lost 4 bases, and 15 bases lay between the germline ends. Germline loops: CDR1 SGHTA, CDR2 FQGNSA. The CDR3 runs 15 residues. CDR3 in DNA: TGTGCCAGCAGCTTCACGACAGTCCTTTCCTATGGCTACACCTTC. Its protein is CASSFTTVLSYGYTF.

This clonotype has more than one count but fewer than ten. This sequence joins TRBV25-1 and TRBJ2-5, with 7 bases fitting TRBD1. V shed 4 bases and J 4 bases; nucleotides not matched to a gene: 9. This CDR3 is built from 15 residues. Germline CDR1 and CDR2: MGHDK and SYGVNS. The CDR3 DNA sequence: TGTGCCAGCAGTGTAGGTGGACAGGAAGGAGAGACCCAGTACTTC. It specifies CASSVGGQEGETQYF.

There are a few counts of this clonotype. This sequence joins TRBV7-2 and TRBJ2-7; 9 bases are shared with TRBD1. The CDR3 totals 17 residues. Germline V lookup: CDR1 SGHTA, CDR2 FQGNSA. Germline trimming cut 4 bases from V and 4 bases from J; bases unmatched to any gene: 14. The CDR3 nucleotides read TGTGCCAGCAGCTCCCAACTGGGACAGGGTCTTGGGTACGAGCAGTACTTC. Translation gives CASSSQLGQGLGYEQYF.

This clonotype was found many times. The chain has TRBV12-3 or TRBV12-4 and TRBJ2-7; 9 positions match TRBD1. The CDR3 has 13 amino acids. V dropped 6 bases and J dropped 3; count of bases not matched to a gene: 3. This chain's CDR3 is CASSMDRGYEQYF. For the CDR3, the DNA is TGTGCCAGCAGCATGGACAGGGGCTACGAGCAGTACTTC.

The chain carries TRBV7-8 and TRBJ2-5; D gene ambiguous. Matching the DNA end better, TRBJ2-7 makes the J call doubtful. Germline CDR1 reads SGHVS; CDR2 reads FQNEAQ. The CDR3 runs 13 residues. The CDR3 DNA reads TGTGCCAGCGGGAAGACACTCTCTTACGAGCAGTACTTC. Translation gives CASGKTLSYEQYF.

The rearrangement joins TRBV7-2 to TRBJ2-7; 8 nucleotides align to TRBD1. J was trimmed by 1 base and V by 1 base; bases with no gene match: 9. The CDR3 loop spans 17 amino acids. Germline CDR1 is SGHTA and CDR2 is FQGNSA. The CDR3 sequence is CASSLGGRGPLSYEQYF. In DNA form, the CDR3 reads TGTGCCAGCAGCTTAGGTGGCAGGGGGCCACTTTCCTACGAGCAGTACTTC.

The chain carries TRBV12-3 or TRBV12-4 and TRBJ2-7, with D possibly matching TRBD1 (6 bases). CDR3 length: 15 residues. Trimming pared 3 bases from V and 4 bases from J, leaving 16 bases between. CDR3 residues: CASSLRGQIDYEQYF. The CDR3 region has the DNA TGTGCCAGCAGTTTGCGCGGACAGATCGATTACGAGCAGTACTTC.

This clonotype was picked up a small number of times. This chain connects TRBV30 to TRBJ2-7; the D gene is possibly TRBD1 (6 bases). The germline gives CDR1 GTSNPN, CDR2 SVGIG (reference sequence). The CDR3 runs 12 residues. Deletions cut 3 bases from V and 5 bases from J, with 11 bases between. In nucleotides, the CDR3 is TGTGCCTGGAGCCCTGACAGGAACGAGCAGTACTTC. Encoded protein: CAWSPDRNEQYF.

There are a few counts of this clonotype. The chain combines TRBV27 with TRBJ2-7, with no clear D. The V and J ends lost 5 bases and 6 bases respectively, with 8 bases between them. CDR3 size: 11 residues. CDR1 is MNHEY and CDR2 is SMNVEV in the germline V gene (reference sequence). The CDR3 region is CASSTAGEQYF. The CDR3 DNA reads TGTGCCAGCAGTACCGCCGGCGAGCAGTACTTC.

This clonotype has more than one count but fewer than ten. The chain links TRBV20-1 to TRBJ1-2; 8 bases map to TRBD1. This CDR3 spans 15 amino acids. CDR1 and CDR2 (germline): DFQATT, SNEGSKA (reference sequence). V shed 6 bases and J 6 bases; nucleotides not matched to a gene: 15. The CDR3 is CSAFPGAGGKDGYTF. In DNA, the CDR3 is TGCAGTGCGTTCCCAGGGGCAGGGGGCAAGGATGGCTACACCTTC.

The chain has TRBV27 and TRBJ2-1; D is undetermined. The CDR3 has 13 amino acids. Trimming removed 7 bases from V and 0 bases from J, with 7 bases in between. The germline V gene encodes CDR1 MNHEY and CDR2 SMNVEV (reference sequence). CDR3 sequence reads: CASNKGSYNEQFF. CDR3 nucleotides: TGTGCCAGCAACAAGGGCTCCTACAATGAGCAGTTCTTC.